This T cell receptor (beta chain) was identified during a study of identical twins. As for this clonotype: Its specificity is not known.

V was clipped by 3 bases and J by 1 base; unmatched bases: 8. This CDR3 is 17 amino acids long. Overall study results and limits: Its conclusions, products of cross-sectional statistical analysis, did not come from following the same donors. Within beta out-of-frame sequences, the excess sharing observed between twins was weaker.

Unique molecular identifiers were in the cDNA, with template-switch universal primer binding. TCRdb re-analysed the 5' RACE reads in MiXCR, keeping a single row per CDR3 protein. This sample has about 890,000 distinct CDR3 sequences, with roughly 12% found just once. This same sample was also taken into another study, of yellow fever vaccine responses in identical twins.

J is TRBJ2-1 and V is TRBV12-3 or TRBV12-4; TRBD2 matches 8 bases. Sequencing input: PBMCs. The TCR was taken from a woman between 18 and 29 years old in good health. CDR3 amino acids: CASSFRSGSGSYNEQFF. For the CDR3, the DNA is TGTGCCAGCAGTTTTAGGAGCGGGAGTGGGTCCTACAATGAGCAGTTCTTC.